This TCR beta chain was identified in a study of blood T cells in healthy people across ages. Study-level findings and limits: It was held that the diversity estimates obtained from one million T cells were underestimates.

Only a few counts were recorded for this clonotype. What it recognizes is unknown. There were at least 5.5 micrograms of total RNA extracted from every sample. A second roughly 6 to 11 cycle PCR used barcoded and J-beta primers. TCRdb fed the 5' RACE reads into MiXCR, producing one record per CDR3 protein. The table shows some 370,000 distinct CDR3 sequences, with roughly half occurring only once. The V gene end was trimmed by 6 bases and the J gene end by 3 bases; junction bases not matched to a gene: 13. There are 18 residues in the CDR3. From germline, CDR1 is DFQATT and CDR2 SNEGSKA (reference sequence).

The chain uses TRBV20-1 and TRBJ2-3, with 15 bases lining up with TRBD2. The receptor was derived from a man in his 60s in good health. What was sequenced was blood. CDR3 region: CSANRPGLAGGPTDTQYF. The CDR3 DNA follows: TGCAGTGCCAACCGCCCCGGACTAGCGGGGGGGCCTACAGATACGCAGTATTTT.